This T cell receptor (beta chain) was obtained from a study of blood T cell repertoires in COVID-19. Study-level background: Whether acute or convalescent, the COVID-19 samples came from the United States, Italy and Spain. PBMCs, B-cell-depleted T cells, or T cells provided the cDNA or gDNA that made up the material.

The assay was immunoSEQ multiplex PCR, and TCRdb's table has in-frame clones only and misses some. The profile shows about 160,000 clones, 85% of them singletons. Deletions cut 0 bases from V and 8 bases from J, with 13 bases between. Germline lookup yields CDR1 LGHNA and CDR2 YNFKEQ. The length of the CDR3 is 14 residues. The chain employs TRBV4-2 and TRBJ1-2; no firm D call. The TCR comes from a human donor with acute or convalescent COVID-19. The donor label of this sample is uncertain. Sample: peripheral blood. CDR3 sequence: CASSQDPGAVGYTF. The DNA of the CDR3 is TGTGCCAGCAGCCAAGACCCGGGAGCCGTGGGCTACACCTTC.